This T cell receptor beta chain was retrieved from a study of shared clonotypes between healthy human individuals. Study observations and caveats: The rarefaction results pointed to incomplete sorted-subset sequencing despite large depth. Naive subsets generally had larger estimated richness than memory subsets.

Samples underwent the assay at deep level. The table came from immunoSEQ multiplex PCR; TCRdb's copy has only in-frame clones and leaves some out. The sample yields 2,500,000 or so clones, 80% to 95% seen once. There are 15 residues in the CDR3. The trim removed 4 bases at V and 2 bases at J, leaving 6 bases unmatched. Germline V CDR1 and CDR2: SGHNT, YYREEE (reference sequence). Concerning this clone: Its antigen is still unknown.

The TCR originated in a man younger than 30 in good health. Some clones in this sample may be carry-over from other donors' samples. The rearrangement joins TRBV5-4 to TRBJ2-1, with TRBD1 identical over 7 bases. Sample: naive CD4+ T cells from PBMCs. This sample's subset: CD45RA+ positively selected. The CDR3 sequence: CASSPGTEPYNEQFF. The CDR3 coding sequence is TGTGCCAGCAGCCCGGGGACAGAACCCTACAATGAGCAGTTCTTC.